This TCR beta chain was recovered during a study of regulatory T cells in long-lasting Graves disease. The sample holds many counts of this clonotype. Researchers made TCR beta libraries by using iRepertoire HTBI primers and running Arm-PCR on CDR3 regions. MiXCR, applied by TCRdb to the multiplex PCR reads, yields one record per CDR3 protein. The sample contains a few hundred thousand distinct CDR3 sequences, roughly 15% of which appear only once. Trimming left V 8 bases short and J 5 bases short, with 22 bases between. The length of the CDR3 is 15 residues. Germline CDR1 reads DFQATT; CDR2 reads SNEGSKA (reference sequence). The time point was: newly diagnosed GD, antithyroid drugs for less than 3 months. Generation of the TCR library employed RNA extracted from PBMCs. Peripheral blood, roughly 8.8 milliliters of it, was drawn into EDTA tubes. The same data also went into a second study, on T cells in Graves' hyperthyroidism and ophthalmopathy.

This chain joins TRBV20-1 and TRBJ2-1; D gene unclear. The source is a woman between 18 and 29 years old with Graves disease. The material was peripheral blood mononuclear cells (PBMCs), obtained at new diagnosis, from a patient treated with antithyroid drugs. In DNA, the CDR3 is TGCAGTCCCCGAGGACGGCTAGATATCCACAATGAGCAGTTCTTC. Protein: CSPRGRLDIHNEQFF.